Following are 4 T cell receptor beta chains from one sample sequenced in a study of fetal regulatory T cell absence and autoimmunity. Assay used: immunoSEQ multiplex PCR; TCRdb lists only in-frame clones, some missing. The table includes about 95,000 clones, about three quarters detected once. The sample comprised pancreas tissue. The receptors here all came from a male donor with IPEX syndrome.

The rearrangement links TRBV5-1 to TRBJ2-2, with a weak D call TRBD1 (6 bases). Germline CDR1 SGHRS, CDR2 YFSETQ. Between the trimmed V and J ends, which lost 7 bases and 7 bases, there was a span of 17 bases. The CDR3 is made up of 14 amino acids. The CDR3 loop reads CASGKGEANGELFF. The CDR3 bases are TGCGCCAGCGGTAAGGGGGAAGCCAACGGGGAGCTGTTTTTT.

J is TRBJ2-3 and V is TRBV5-1; D is possibly TRBD2 (5 bases). This CDR3 is built from 14 residues. CDR1 and CDR2 (germline): SGHRS, YFSETQ. V lost 1 base and J lost 0, with 6 bases in between. CDR3 sequence: CASSLTGSTDTQYF. In DNA, the CDR3 is TGCGCCAGCAGCTTGACGGGGAGCACAGATACGCAGTATTTT.

Only a few counts were recorded for this clone. The V gene is TRBV10-3, the J gene TRBJ2-1, with TRBD2 identical over 12 bases. CDR1 and CDR2 from the germline V gene are ENHRY and SYGVKD. The CDR3 is 17 amino acids. Trimming took 3 bases from V and 6 from J; bases not matched to a gene: 9. CDR3 protein: CAISDPLAGGLFNEQFF. The CDR3 nucleotides read TGTGCCATCAGTGACCCTCTAGCGGGGGGGCTTTTCAATGAGCAGTTCTTC.

DNA of the CDR3: TGTGCCAGCAGCTTAGCGTCAGGACAAGAGACCCAGTACTTC. It encodes CASSLASGQETQYF. J is TRBJ2-5 and V is TRBV7-6; D is unresolved. Germline values: CDR1 SGHVS, CDR2 FNYEAQ. Trimming shortened V by 0 bases and J by 2 bases, and 7 bases separated the two germline ends. The CDR3 length is 14 residues.